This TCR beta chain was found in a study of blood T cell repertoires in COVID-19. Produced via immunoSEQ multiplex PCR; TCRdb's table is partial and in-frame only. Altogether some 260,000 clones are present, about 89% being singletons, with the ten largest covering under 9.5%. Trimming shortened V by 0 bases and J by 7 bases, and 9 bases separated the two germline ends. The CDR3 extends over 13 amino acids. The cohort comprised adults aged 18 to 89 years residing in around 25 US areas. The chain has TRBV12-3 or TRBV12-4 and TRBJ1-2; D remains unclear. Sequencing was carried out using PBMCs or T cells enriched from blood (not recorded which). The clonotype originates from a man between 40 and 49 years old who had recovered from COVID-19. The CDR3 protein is CASSLAQAGGYTF. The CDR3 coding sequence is TGTGCCAGCAGTTTAGCGCAGGCGGGTGGCTACACCTTC.